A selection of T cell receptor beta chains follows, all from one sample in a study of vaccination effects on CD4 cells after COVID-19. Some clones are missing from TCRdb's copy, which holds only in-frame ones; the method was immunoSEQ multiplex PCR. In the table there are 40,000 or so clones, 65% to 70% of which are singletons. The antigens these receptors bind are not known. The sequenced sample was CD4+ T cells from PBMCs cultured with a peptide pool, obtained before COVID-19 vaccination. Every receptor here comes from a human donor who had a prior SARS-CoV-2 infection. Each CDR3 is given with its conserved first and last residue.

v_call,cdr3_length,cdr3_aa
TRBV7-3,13,CASSLSGGTEAFF
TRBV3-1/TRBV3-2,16,CASSQNLAGNTGELFF
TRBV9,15,CASSVEGQQNTEAFF
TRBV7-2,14,CASSLRGRQETQYF
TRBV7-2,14,CASSFMGLAGEQFF
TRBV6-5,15,CASKSMTGSSYEQYF
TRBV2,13,CASSIGEDTEAFF
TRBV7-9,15,CASSVTPISYNEQFF
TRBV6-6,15,CASSPAGEFRETQYF
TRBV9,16,CASSPYGTGDPYGYTF
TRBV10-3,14,CAISTPGQHNEQFF